This T cell receptor beta chain stems from a study of blood T cell repertoires in COVID-19. Original handling: Using reference gene primer amplification, nucleated cell counts were estimated. Repertoires were generated with immunoSEQ multiplex PCR, while TCRdb's copy carries only in-frame clones and drops some. Clonal size and the V and J genes are those of that table, whereas D and trimming came from the DNA. The table shows about 210,000 clones, with around four fifths occurring only once. The V and J ends lost 3 bases and 0 bases respectively, with 9 bases between them. From germline, CDR1 is KGHSH and CDR2 LQKENI. The CDR3 sequence is 15 residues long.

Source material: peripheral blood. J is TRBJ1-3 and V is TRBV18, with TRBD1 as a possible D gene (5 bases). This TCR was sampled from a woman of 80 years or more with COVID-19, enrolled during active disease. The CDR3 region has the DNA TGTGCCAGCTCACCTGGGGGGAACTCTGGAAACACCATATATTTT. Amino acid sequence: CASSPGGNSGNTIYF. The entire variable domain, with the rest obtained from reference TRBV18 and TRBJ1-3, is as follows: NAGVMQNPRHLVRRRGQEARLRCSPMKGHSHVYWYRQLPEEGLKFMVYLQKENIIDESGMPKERFSAEFPKEGPSILRIQQVVRGDSAAYFCASSPGGNSGNTIYFGEGSWLTVV.